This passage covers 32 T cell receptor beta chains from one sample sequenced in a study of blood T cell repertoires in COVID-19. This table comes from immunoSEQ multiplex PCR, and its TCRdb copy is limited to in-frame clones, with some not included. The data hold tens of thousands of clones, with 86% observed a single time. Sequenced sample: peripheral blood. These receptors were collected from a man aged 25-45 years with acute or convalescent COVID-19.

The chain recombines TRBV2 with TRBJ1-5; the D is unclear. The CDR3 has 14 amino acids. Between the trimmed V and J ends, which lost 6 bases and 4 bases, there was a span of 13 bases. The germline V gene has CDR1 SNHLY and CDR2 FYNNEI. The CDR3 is CASSNTQVNQPQHF. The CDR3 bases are TGTGCCAGCAGCAACACCCAAGTAAATCAGCCCCAGCATTTT.

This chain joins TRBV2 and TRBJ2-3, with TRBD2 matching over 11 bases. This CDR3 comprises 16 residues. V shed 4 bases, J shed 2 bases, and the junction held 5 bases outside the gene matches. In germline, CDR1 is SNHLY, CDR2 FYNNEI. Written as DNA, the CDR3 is TGTGCCAGCAGTGCTTTAGCGGGGGGGATCACAGATACGCAGTATTTT. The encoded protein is CASSALAGGITDTQYF.

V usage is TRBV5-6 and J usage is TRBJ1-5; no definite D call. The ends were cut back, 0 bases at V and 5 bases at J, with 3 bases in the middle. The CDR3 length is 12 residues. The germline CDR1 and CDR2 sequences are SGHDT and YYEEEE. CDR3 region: CASSLADQPQHF. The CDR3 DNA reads TGTGCCAGCAGCTTGGCGGATCAGCCCCAGCATTTT.

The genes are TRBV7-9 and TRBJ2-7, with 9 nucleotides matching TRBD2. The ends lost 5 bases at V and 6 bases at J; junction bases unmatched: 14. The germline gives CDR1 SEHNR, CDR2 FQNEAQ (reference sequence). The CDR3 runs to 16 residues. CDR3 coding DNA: TGTGCCAGCAGCCCCTCGGTGGCTAGCGGGACCGGCGAGCAGTACTTC. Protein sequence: CASSPSVASGTGEQYF.

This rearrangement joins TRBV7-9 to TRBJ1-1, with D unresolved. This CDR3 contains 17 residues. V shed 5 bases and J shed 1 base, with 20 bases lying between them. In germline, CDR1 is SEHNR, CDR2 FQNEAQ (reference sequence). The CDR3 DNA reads TGTGCCAGCAGCCCGTCCCGAGGGCGGGCCTCGAACACTGAAGCTTTCTTT. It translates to CASSPSRGRASNTEAFF.

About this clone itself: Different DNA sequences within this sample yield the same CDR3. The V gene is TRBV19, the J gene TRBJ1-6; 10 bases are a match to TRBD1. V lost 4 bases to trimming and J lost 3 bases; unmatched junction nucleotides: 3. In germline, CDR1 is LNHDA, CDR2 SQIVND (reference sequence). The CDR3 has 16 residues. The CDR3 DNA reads TGTGCCAGTAGTACTTGGACAGGGGGCTATAATTCACCCCTCCACTTT. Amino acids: CASSTWTGGYNSPLHF.

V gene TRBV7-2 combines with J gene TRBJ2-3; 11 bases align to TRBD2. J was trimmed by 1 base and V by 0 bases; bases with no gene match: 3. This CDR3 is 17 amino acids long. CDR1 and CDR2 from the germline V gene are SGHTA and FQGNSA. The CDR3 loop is CASSLAPSGGRTDTQYF. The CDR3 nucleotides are TGTGCCAGCAGCTTAGCCCCTAGCGGGGGGCGCACAGATACGCAGTATTTT.

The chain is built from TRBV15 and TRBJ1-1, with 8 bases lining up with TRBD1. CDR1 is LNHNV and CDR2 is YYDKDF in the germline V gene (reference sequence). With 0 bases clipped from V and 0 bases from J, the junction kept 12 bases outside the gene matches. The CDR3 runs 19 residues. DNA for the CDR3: TGTGCCACCAGCAGAGATTTCGGACAGGGAGGCCGCTTGAACACTGAAGCTTTCTTT. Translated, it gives CATSRDFGQGGRLNTEAFF. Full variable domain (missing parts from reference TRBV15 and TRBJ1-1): DAMVIQNPRYQVTQFGKPVTLSCSQTLNHNVMYWYQQKSSQAPKLLFHYYDKDFNNEADTPDNFQSRRPNTSFCFLDIRSPGLGDTAMYLCATSRDFGQGGRLNTEAFFGQGTRLTVV.

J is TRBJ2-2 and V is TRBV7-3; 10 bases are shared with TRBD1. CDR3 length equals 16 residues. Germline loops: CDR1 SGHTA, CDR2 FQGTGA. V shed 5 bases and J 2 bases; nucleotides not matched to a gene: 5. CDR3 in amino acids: CASSQGQGKNTGELFF. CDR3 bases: TGTGCCAGCAGCCAGGGACAGGGGAAAAACACCGGGGAGCTGTTTTTT.

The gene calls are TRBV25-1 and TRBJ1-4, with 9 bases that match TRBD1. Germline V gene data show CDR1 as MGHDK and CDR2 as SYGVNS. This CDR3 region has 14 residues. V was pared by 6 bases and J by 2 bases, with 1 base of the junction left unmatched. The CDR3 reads CASRGTGTNEKLFF. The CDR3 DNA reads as TGTGCCAGCAGAGGGACAGGGACTAATGAAAAACTGTTTTTT.

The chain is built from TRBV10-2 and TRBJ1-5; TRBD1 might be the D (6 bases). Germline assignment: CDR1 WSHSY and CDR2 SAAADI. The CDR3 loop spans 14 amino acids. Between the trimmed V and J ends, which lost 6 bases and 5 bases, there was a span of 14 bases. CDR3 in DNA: TGCGCCAGCAGATCGGCGGGGGCAGATCAGCCCCAGCATTTT. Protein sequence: CASRSAGADQPQHF.

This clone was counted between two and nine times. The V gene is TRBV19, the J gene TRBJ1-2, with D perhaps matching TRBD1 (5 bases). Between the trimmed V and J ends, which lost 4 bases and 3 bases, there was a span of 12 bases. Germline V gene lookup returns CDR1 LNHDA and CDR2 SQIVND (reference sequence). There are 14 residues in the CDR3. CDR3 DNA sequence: TGTGCCAGTAGTACCCAGACAGCCTACTATGGCTACACCTTC. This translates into CASSTQTAYYGYTF.

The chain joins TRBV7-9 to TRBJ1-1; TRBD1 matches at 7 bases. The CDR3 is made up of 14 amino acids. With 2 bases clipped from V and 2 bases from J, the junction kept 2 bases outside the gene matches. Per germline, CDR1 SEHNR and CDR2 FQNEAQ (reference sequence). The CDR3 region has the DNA TGTGCCAGCAGCTTAAGGGGGCTTAACACTGAAGCTTTCTTT. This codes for CASSLRGLNTEAFF.

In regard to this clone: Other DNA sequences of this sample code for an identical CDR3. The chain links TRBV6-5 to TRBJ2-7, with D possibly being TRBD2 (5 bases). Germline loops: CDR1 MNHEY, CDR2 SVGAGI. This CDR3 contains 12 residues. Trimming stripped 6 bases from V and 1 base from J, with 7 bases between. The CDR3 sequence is CASRADSYEQYV. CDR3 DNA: TGTGCCAGCAGAGCGGATTCCTACGAGCAGTACGTC.

CDR3 residues: CATANRDRGPSNEKLFF. The CDR3 bases are TGTGCCACCGCGAACCGGGACAGGGGGCCCTCGAATGAAAAACTGTTTTTT. This sequence joins TRBV2 and TRBJ1-4; 12 positions match TRBD1. The CDR3 loop spans 17 amino acids. The germline V gene encodes CDR1 SNHLY and CDR2 FYNNEI. V lost 10 bases to trimming and J lost 5 bases; unmatched junction nucleotides: 14.

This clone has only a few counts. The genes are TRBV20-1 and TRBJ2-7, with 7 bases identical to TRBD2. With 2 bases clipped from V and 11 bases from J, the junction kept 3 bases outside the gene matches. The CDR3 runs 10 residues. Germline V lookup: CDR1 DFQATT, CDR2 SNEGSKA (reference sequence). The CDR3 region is CSARTREEYF. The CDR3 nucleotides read TGCAGTGCTAGAACCCGGGAGGAGTACTTC.

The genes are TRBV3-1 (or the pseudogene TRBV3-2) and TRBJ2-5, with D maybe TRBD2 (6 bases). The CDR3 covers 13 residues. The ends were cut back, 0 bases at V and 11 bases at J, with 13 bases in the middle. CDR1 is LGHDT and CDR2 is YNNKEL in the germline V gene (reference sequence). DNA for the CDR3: TGTGCCAGCAGCCAAGATGTAGGGCGGGAACAGTACTTC. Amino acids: CASSQDVGREQYF.

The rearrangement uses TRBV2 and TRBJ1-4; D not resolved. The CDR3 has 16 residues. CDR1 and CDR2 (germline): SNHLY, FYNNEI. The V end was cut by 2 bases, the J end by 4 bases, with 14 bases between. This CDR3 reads CASSESGPKSNEKLFF. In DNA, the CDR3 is TGTGCCAGCAGTGAAAGCGGGCCTAAGAGTAATGAAAAACTGTTTTTT.

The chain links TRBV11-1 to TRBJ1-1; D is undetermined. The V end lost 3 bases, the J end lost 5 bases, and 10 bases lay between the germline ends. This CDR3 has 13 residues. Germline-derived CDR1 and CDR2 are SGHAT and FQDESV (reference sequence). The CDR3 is CASSFLPRTEAFF. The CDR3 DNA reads TGTGCCAGCAGCTTCCTCCCGAGGACTGAAGCTTTCTTT.

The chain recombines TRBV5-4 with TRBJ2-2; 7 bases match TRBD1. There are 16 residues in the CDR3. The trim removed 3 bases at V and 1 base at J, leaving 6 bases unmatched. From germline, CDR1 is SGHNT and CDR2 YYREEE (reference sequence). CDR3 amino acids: CASSSTGTVNTGELFF. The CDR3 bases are TGTGCCAGCAGCTCGACCGGGACAGTGAACACCGGGGAGCTGTTTTTT.

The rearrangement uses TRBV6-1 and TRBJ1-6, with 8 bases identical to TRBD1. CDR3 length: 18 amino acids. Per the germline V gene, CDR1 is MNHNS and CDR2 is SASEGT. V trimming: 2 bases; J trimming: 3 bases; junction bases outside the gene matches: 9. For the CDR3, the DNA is TGTGCCAGCAGTGAAATTCCCCCAGGGGGCATCTATAATTCACCCCTCCACTTT. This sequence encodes CASSEIPPGGIYNSPLHF.

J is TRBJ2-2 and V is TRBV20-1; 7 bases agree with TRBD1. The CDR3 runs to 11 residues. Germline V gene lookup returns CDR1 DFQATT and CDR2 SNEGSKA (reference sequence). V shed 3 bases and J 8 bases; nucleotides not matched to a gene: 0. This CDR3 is CSARTGGELFF. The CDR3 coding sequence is TGCAGTGCTAGGACAGGGGGGGAGCTGTTTTTT.

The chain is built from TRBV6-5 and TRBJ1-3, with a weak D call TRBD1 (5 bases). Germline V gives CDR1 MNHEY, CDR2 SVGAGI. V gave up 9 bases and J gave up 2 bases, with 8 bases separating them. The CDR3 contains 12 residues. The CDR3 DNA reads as TGTGCCAGTCAGGGCGCTGGAAACACCATATATTTT. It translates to CASQGAGNTIYF.

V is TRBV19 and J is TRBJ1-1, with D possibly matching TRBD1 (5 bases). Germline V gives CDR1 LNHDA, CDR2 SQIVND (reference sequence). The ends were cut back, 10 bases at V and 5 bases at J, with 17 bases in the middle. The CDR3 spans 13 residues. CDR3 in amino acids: CATTWGGRTEAFF. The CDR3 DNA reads TGTGCCACCACATGGGGCGGGAGGACTGAAGCTTTCTTT.

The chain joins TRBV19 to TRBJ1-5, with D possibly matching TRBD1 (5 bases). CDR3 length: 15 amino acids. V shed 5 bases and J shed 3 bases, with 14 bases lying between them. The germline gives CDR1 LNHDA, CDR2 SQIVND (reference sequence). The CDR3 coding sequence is TGTGCCAGTAGTTTTCAGAAGGGGTTCAATCAGCCCCAGCATTTT. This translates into CASSFQKGFNQPQHF.

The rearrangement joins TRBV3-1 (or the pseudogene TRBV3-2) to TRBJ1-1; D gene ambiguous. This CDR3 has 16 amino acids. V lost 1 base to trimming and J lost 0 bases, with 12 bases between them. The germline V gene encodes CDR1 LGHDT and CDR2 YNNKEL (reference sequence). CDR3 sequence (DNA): TGTGCCAGCAGCCAAGTGGGCCGAAAGGTGAACACTGAAGCTTTCTTT. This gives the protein CASSQVGRKVNTEAFF.

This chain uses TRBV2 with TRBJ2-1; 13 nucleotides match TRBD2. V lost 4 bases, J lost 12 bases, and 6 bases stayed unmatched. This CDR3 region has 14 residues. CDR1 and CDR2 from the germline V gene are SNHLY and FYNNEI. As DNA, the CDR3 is TGTGCCAGCAGTGTACTAGCGGGGGGGCCTGGGCAGTTCTTC. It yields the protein CASSVLAGGPGQFF.

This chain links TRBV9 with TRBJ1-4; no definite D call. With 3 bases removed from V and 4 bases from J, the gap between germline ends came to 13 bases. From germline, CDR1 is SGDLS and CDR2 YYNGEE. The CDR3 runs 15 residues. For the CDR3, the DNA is TGTGCCAGCAGCGCCGCACGAGGGTTTAATGAAAAACTGTTTTTT. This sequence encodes CASSAARGFNEKLFF.

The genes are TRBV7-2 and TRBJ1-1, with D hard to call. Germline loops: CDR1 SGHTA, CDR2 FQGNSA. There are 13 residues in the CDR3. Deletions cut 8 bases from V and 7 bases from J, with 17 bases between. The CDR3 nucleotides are TGTGCCAGCGGAGGGTCAGATCTATTTGAAGCTTTCTTT. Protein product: CASGGSDLFEAFF.

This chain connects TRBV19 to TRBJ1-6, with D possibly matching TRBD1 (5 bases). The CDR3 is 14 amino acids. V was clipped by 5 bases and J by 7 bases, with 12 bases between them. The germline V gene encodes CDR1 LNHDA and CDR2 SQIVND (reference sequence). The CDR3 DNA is TGTGCCAGTAGTCCCAGGGTAGGGAATTCACCCCTCCACTTT. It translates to CASSPRVGNSPLHF.

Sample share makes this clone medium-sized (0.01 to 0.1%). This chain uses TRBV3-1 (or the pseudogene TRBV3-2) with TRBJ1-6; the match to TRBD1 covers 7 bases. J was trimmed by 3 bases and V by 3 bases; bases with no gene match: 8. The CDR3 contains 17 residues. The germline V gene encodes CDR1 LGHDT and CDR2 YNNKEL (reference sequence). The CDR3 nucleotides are TGTGCCAGCAGCCAGCCCCAGGGGGACCTCTATAATTCACCCCTCCACTTT. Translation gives CASSQPQGDLYNSPLHF.

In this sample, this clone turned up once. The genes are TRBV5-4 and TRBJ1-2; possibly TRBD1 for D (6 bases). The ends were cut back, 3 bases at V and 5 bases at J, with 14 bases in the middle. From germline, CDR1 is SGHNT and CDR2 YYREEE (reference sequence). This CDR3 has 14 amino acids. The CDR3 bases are TGTGCCAGCAGCTCCCGGACAGTGAGTTATGGCTACACCTTC. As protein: CASSSRTVSYGYTF.